Listed here are 27 T cell receptor beta chains from one sample, sequenced in a study of identical twins. TCRdb re-derived calls from the 5' RACE reads in MiXCR, one entry per CDR3 protein. The data contain 500,000 to 650,000 distinct CDR3 sequences, roughly 6.6% of them singletons. These data are also associated with another study on yellow fever vaccine responses in identical twins.

Specimen: PBMCs. All receptors come from a woman under 30 in good health.

This clonotype was counted between two and nine times. This sequence joins TRBV20-1 and TRBJ2-5, with TRBD2 matching 12 bases. V lost 3 bases and J lost 2; bases outside the gene matches: 7. Per germline, CDR1 DFQATT and CDR2 SNEGSKA (reference sequence). The CDR3 covers 16 residues. CDR3 protein: CSASRLAGDYQETQYF. The CDR3 DNA reads TGCAGTGCTAGCCGACTAGCGGGAGATTATCAAGAGACCCAGTACTTC.

This clonotype was seen more than once but under ten times. This sequence joins TRBV11-2 and TRBJ2-1, with a weak D call TRBD1 (6 bases). CDR3 length equals 14 residues. CDR1 and CDR2 from the germline V gene are SGHAT and FQNNGV. V lost 5 bases and J 9 bases, leaving 17 bases between the germline ends. DNA for the CDR3: TGTGCCAGCAGCCACGCTGGACAGACGAGTGAGCAGTTCTTC. Protein product: CASSHAGQTSEQFF.

The rearrangement uses TRBV4-1 and TRBJ2-2; 12 positions match TRBD2. Per germline, CDR1 MGHRA and CDR2 YSYEKL. V dropped 1 base and J dropped 7; count of bases not matched to a gene: 7. This CDR3 has 17 amino acids. This CDR3 reads CASSQGSTSGGRGELFF. In DNA form, the CDR3 reads TGCGCCAGCAGCCAAGGGTCGACTAGCGGGGGCCGCGGGGAGCTGTTTTTT.

This clonotype has a handful of counts. The chain has TRBV7-6 and TRBJ2-2, with 7 bases lining up with TRBD1. Germline V gene data show CDR1 as SGHVS and CDR2 as FNYEAQ. This CDR3 contains 15 residues. Unmatched junction bases numbered 7, after V lost 5 bases and J lost 4 bases. The CDR3 nucleotides are TGTGCCAGCAGCCCAGGGACAGAACTCACCGGGGAGCTGTTTTTT. Translation: CASSPGTELTGELFF.

The V call is TRBV20-1, the J call TRBJ2-2; no clear D gene. The CDR3 extends over 15 amino acids. CDR1 DFQATT and CDR2 SNEGSKA come from the germline V gene (reference sequence). V lost 5 bases to trimming and J lost 4 bases, with 17 bases between them. The DNA of the CDR3 is TGCAGTGCTTGGGCTCATTCGGGCAGCACCGGGGAGCTGTTTTTT. Translation: CSAWAHSGSTGELFF.

V and J are TRBV12-3 or TRBV12-4 and TRBJ1-2, with D possibly matching TRBD1 (6 bases). The CDR3 totals 13 residues. Trimming took off 8 bases at V and 7 bases at J, with 17 bases between the two ends. The CDR3 reads CASLRGGAGGYTF. Written as DNA, the CDR3 is TGTGCCAGCCTTCGGGGGGGCGCAGGTGGCTACACCTTC.

The chain has TRBV12-3 or TRBV12-4 and TRBJ2-2; 12 bases align to TRBD1. This CDR3 is 15 amino acids long. V gave up 5 bases and J gave up 6 bases; unmatched junction bases: 4. The CDR3 bases are TGTGCCAGCAGTCCCGGGACAGGGGGCTCCGGGGAGCTGTTTTTT. Translating gives CASSPGTGGSGELFF.

This clonotype appeared a few times. V gene TRBV5-1 combines with J gene TRBJ2-3; 8 bases agree with TRBD1. From germline, CDR1 is SGHRS and CDR2 YFSETQ. CDR3 length: 15 amino acids. The V and J ends lost 5 bases and 1 base, in that order; junction bases with no gene match: 6. DNA for the CDR3: TGCGCCAGCAGGAGCCAGGGGGCCCGCACAGATACGCAGTATTTT. Translated, it gives CASRSQGARTDTQYF.

This clonotype was counted only a few times. This sequence joins TRBV7-6 and TRBJ2-1; possible D gene TRBD2, 5 bases. V lost 5 bases and J lost 3, with 17 bases in between. Germline CDR1 reads SGHVS; CDR2 reads FNYEAQ. The CDR3 totals 16 residues. In DNA, the CDR3 is TGTGCCAGCAGCCCTCCCGTCGGTAGCGTCTACAATGAGCAGTTCTTC. Translation: CASSPPVGSVYNEQFF.

This clonotype was picked up many times. The chain is built from TRBV10-3 and TRBJ2-1; perhaps TRBD1 as D (6 bases). Germline values: CDR1 ENHRY, CDR2 SYGVKD. The CDR3 runs 12 residues. The ends were cut back, 0 bases at V and 15 bases at J, with 12 bases in the middle. The CDR3 DNA reads as TGTGCCATCAGTGAGTCAGAACAGGGCGGGTTCTTC. Translating gives CAISESEQGGFF.

The rearrangement links TRBV6-5 to TRBJ2-1, with 7 bases matching TRBD2. J lost 0 bases, V lost 2 bases, and 13 bases had no gene match. The CDR3 is made up of 19 amino acids. Germline loops: CDR1 MNHEY, CDR2 SVGAGI. CDR3 region: CASSYADVSGVSSYNEQFF. The CDR3 DNA reads TGTGCCAGCAGTTACGCAGACGTCAGCGGGGTCAGCTCCTACAATGAGCAGTTCTTC.

The V and J genes are TRBV5-1 and TRBJ1-2, with D hard to call. The V end lost 5 bases, the J end lost 1 base, and 9 bases lay between the germline ends. This CDR3 spans 13 amino acids. The germline gives CDR1 SGHRS, CDR2 YFSETQ. The CDR3 region is CASSFPDNYGYTF. The CDR3, as DNA: TGCGCCAGCAGTTTCCCAGATAACTATGGCTACACCTTC.

This clonotype has more than one count but fewer than ten. V and J are TRBV7-3 and TRBJ2-2, with D possibly being TRBD1 (5 bases). CDR1 is SGHTA, CDR2 FQGTGA, per germline. CDR3 length equals 14 residues. Between the trimmed V and J ends, which lost 4 bases and 3 bases, there was a span of 9 bases. This CDR3 is CASSSQAYTGELFF. CDR3 nucleotides: TGTGCCAGCAGCTCACAGGCTTACACCGGGGAGCTGTTTTTT.

In this sample, this clonotype turned up a few times. The chain employs TRBV20-1 and TRBJ2-7; 9 bases align to TRBD2. The CDR3 runs to 14 residues. Per germline, CDR1 DFQATT and CDR2 SNEGSKA (reference sequence). V shed 3 bases and J 6 bases; nucleotides not matched to a gene: 9. In DNA, the CDR3 is TGCAGTGCTAGTCCGGGACTAGCACGGGGCGAGCAGTACTTC. Translated, it gives CSASPGLARGEQYF.

The gene calls are TRBV27 and TRBJ2-7; D might be TRBD2 (5 bases). CDR1 and CDR2 from the germline V gene are MNHEY and SMNVEV (reference sequence). V gave up 3 bases and J gave up 3 bases, with 18 bases separating them. This CDR3 region has 16 residues. In nucleotides, the CDR3 is TGTGCCAGCAGTTTCTCTTACCCTAGCCCCGTCTACGAGCAGTACTTC. Protein: CASSFSYPSPVYEQYF.

Ten or more counts support this clonotype. V and J are TRBV10-3 and TRBJ1-5; 7 bases are a match to TRBD1. V gave up 4 bases and J gave up 4 bases; unmatched junction bases: 1. This CDR3 spans 13 amino acids. Germline CDR1 reads ENHRY; CDR2 reads SYGVKD. The CDR3 sequence is CAISGTGNQPQHF. CDR3 DNA sequence: TGTGCCATCAGTGGGACAGGAAATCAGCCCCAGCATTTT.

At least ten counts were recorded for this clonotype. This rearrangement joins TRBV3-1 to TRBJ2-3; TRBD1 matches at 8 bases. The CDR3 covers 20 residues. The J segment lost 3 bases and the V segment lost 1 base, leaving 18 bases of the junction unmatched. The germline CDR1 and CDR2 sequences are LGHDT and YNNKEL (reference sequence). CDR3 in DNA: TGTGCCAGCAGCCAAGCTGGGGCGACAGGGGCCAACATGGTAACAGATACGCAGTATTTT. Its translation is CASSQAGATGANMVTDTQYF.

This rearrangement joins TRBV24-1 to TRBJ2-1; the match to TRBD1 covers 8 bases. This CDR3 is 13 amino acids long. Trimming cost V 7 bases and J 8 bases; bases outside gene matches: 6. CDR1 is KGHDR and CDR2 is SFDVKD in the germline V gene. The CDR3: CATRTDREDEQFF. The CDR3 bases are TGTGCCACCAGAACGGACAGGGAGGATGAGCAGTTCTTC.

Note on this clonotype: A much larger clone is a single base away; this may be a read error. The J gene is TRBJ1-2, the V gene TRBV20-1, with 9 bases lining up with TRBD1. CDR3 length: 15 amino acids. The V gene end was trimmed by 3 bases and the J gene end by 7 bases; junction bases not matched to a gene: 12. CDR1 and CDR2 (germline): DFQATT, SNEGSKA (reference sequence). The CDR3 bases are TGCAGTGCTAGTCCCTGGGACAGGGATTCCTCTGGCTACACCTTC. It is translated as CSASPWDRDSSGYTF.

This clonotype occurred many times. This chain connects TRBV12-3 or TRBV12-4 to TRBJ1-2; D not resolved. Trimming left V 6 bases short and J 2 bases short, with 4 bases between. This CDR3 region has 11 residues. The CDR3 region has the DNA TGTGCCAGCAGCCAGAACTATGGCTACACCTTC. Its protein is CASSQNYGYTF.

The chain links TRBV20-1 to TRBJ1-6; 7 nucleotides align to TRBD1. There are 15 residues in the CDR3. Germline V gives CDR1 DFQATT, CDR2 SNEGSKA (reference sequence). With 0 bases clipped from V and 5 bases from J, the junction kept 4 bases outside the gene matches. CDR3 bases: TGCAGTGCTAGAGAAGGGGGCAACAATAATTCACCCCTCCACTTT. Encoded protein: CSAREGGNNNSPLHF.

The rearrangement uses TRBV7-8 and TRBJ1-5; 8 bases are shared with TRBD1. Germline V gives CDR1 SGHVS, CDR2 FQNEAQ. The V gene end was trimmed by 3 bases and the J gene end by 1 base; junction bases not matched to a gene: 2. CDR3 length: 15 amino acids. CDR3 region: CASSFRTGSNQPQHF. DNA of the CDR3: TGTGCCAGCAGCTTTCGGACAGGGAGCAATCAGCCCCAGCATTTT.

The chain recombines TRBV3-1 with TRBJ2-5; 9 nucleotides agree with TRBD1. The CDR3 loop spans 18 amino acids. V shed 3 bases and J 1 base; nucleotides not matched to a gene: 12. CDR1 is LGHDT, CDR2 YNNKEL, per germline (reference sequence). The CDR3 DNA sequence: TGTGCCAGCAGCCATGCGCTACAGGGGGCCTCTCCCCAAGAGACCCAGTACTTC. Protein product: CASSHALQGASPQETQYF.

This clonotype was seen a few times. The rearrangement uses TRBV11-2 and TRBJ2-1, with D hard to call. CDR3 length: 14 residues. The ends were cut back, 1 base at V and 6 bases at J, with 10 bases in the middle. From germline, CDR1 is SGHAT and CDR2 FQNNGV. CDR3: CASSLVSGVNEQFF. The CDR3 DNA reads as TGTGCCAGCAGCTTAGTTTCTGGGGTCAATGAGCAGTTCTTC. Variable domain in full (rest from reference TRBV11-2 and TRBJ2-1): EAGVAQSPRYKIIEKRQSVAFWCNPISGHATLYWYQQILGQGPKLLIQFQNNGVVDDSQLPKDRFSAERLKGVDSTLKIQPAKLEDSAVYLCASSLVSGVNEQFFGPGTRLTVL.

The chain combines TRBV12-3 or TRBV12-4 with TRBJ2-3; 10 bases fit TRBD2. This CDR3 has 20 residues. After removal of 2 bases from V and 3 bases from J, the junction contained 17 bases not matched to a gene. DNA of the CDR3: TGTGCCAGCAGTTTACTTATCCGGGGACTAGCGAGCGGTTATACAGATACGCAGTATTTT. As protein: CASSLLIRGLASGYTDTQYF.

The chain links TRBV6-1 to TRBJ2-1, with D perhaps given as TRBD1 or TRBD2 (5 bases each). Trimming pared 7 bases from V and 0 bases from J, leaving 13 bases between. This CDR3 spans 15 amino acids. Germline loops: CDR1 MNHNS, CDR2 SASEGT. CDR3 DNA sequence: TGTGCCAGCACCTCCACAGGAGGCTCCTACAATGAGCAGTTCTTC. This encodes CASTSTGGSYNEQFF.

This clonotype came up a few times. The chain links TRBV6-5 to TRBJ1-1; 7 nucleotides match TRBD1. Losses at the gene ends were 2 bases for V and 13 bases for J; bases not matched to a gene: 4. The CDR3 length is 11 residues. The germline gives CDR1 MNHEY, CDR2 SVGAGI. CDR3 region: CASSYGQGDFF. DNA of the CDR3: TGTGCCAGCAGTTACGGGCAGGGGGATTTCTTT.